The present entry profiles one T cell receptor (beta chain) with its context. This entry belongs to a study of blood T cell repertoires in COVID-19. On the study more broadly: The cDNA or gDNA used as material had been derived from T cells, B-cell-depleted T cells, or PBMCs.

Per the original data handling: Amplification with reference gene primers provided the estimates of nucleated cell counts. Repertoires were generated with immunoSEQ multiplex PCR, while TCRdb's copy carries only in-frame clones and drops some. D and trimming come from the DNA, and the V and J calls and clone size come from that table. The sample records 110,000 to 150,000 clones, over 80% being singletons. Germline V CDR1 and CDR2: MNHEY, SVGAGI. Trimming removed 0 bases from V and 3 bases from J, with 8 bases in between. CDR3 size: 14 residues. The chain recombines TRBV6-5 with TRBJ1-1; D unclear. The clonotype comes from a woman older than 75 with acute or convalescent COVID-19. Sequenced material: peripheral blood. The CDR3 sequence: CASSYSGRDTEAFF. CDR3 DNA: TGTGCCAGCAGTTACTCGGGGAGGGACACTGAAGCTTTCTTT.